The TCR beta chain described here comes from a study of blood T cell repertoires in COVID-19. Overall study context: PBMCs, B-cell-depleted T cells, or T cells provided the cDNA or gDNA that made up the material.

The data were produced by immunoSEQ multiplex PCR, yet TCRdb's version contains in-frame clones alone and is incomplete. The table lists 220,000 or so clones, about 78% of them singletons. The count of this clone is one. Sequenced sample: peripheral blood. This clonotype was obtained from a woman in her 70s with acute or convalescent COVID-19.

This CDR3 is CASQGINSPLHF. CDR3 bases: TGTGCCAGCCAGGGTATCAATTCACCCCTCCACTTT. The chain uses TRBV7-9 and TRBJ1-6; possible D gene TRBD1, 5 bases. The CDR3 sequence is 12 residues long. Trimming shortened V by 8 bases and J by 7 bases, and 9 bases separated the two germline ends. CDR1 SEHNR and CDR2 FQNEAQ come from the germline V gene (reference sequence).